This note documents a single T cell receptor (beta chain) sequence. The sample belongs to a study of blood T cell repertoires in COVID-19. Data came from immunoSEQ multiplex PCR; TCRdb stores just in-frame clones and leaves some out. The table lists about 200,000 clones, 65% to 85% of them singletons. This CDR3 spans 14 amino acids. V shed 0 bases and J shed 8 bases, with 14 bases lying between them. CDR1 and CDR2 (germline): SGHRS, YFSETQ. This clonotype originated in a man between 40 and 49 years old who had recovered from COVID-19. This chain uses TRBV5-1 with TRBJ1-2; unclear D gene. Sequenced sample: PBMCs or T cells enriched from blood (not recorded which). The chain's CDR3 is CASSLGEGSGGYTF. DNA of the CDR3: TGCGCCAGCAGCTTGGGAGAGGGAAGTGGCGGCTACACCTTC.